This T cell receptor (beta chain) was profiled in a study of blood T cells in healthy people across ages. The study, taken as a whole, reports: Donors of long life had a larger count of naive CD4+ cells and greater diversity than aged donors. TCR beta diversity per million T cells fell roughly linearly with age.

The sample, around 10 milliliters of peripheral blood, was drawn from each donor. Researchers isolated at least 6 million PBMCs per sample. Trimming took off 1 base at V and 3 bases at J, with 8 bases between the two ends. This CDR3 region has 14 residues. CDR1 is SGHVS and CDR2 is FNYEAQ in the germline V gene. This clonotype was counted ten times or more. Its target is unknown. It was with a sample-barcoded 5' primer and a J-beta primer mix that a second PCR of about 6 to 12 cycles was run. TCRdb re-derived calls from the 5' RACE reads in MiXCR, one entry per CDR3 protein. This sample has hundreds of thousands of distinct CDR3 sequences, with approximately 30% found just once.

The receptor comes from a woman at least 80 years old in good health. The chain carries TRBV7-6 and TRBJ2-3; weak D call: TRBD2 (5 bases). Sequencing was performed on blood. In DNA, the CDR3 is TGTGCCAGCAGCTTAGTCCGGGGAACAGATACGCAGTATTTT. It specifies CASSLVRGTDTQYF.